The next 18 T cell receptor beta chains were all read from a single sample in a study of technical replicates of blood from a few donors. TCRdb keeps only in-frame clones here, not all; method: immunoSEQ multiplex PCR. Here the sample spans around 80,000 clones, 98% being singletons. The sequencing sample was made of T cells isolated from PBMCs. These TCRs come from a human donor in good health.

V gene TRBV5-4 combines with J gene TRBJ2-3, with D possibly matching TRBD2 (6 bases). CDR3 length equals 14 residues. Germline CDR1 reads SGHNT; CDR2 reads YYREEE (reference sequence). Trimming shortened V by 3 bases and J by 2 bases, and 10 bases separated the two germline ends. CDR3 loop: CASSSDYNTDTQYF. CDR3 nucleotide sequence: TGTGCCAGCAGCTCGGACTATAACACAGATACGCAGTATTTT.

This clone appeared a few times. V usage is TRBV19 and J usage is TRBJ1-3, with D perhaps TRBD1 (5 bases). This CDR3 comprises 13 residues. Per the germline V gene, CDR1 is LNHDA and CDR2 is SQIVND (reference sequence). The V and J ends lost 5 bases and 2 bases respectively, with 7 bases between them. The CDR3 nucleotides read TGTGCCAGTAGTGGGGCGCCTGGAAACACCATATATTTT. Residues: CASSGAPGNTIYF. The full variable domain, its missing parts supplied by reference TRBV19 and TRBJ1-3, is DGGITQSPKYLFRKEGQNVTLSCEQNLNHDAMYWYRQDPGQGLRLIYYSQIVNDFQKGDIAEGYSVSREKKESFPLTVTSAQKNPTAFYLCASSGAPGNTIYFGEGSWLTVV.

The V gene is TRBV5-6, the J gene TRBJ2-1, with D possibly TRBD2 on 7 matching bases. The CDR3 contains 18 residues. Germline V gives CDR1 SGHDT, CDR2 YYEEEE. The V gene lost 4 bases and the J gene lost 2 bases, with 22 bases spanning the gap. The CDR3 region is CASSATGGRVGTYNEQFF. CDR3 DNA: TGTGCCAGCAGCGCGACAGGCGGGAGAGTAGGGACCTACAATGAGCAGTTCTTC.

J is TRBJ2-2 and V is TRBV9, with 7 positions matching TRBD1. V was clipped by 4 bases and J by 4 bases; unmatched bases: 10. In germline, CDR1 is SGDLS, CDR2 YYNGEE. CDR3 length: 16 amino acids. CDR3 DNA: TGTGCCAGCAGCCCCCAGACAGGGTCGGGCACCGGGGAGCTGTTTTTT. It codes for CASSPQTGSGTGELFF.

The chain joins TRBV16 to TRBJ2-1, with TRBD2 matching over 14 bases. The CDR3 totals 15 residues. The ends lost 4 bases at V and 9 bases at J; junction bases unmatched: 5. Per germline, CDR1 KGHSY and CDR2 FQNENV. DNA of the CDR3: TGTGCCAGCAGCCCAAGACTAGCGGGGGGGCCTGAGCAGTTCTTC. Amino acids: CASSPRLAGGPEQFF.

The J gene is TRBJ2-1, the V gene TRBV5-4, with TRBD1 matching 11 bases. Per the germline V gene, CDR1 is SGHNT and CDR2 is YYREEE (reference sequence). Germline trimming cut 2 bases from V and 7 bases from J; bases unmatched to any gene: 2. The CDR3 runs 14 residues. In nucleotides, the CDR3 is TGTGCCAGCAGCTTAGGGACAGGGGGGAATGAGCAGTTCTTC. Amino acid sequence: CASSLGTGGNEQFF.

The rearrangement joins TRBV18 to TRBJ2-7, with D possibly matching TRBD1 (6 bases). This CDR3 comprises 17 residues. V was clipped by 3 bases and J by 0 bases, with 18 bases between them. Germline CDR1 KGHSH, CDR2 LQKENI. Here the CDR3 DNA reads TGTGCCAGCTCACCGGGGGAACTCAGGGGACGCTCCTACGAGCAGTACTTC. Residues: CASSPGELRGRSYEQYF.

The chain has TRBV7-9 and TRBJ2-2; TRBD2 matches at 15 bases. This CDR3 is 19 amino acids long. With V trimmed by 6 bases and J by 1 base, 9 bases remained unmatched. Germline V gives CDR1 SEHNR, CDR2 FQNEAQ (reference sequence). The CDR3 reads CASRAPGLAGGENTGELFF. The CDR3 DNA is TGTGCCAGCAGGGCCCCGGGACTAGCGGGGGGCGAGAACACCGGGGAGCTGTTTTTT.

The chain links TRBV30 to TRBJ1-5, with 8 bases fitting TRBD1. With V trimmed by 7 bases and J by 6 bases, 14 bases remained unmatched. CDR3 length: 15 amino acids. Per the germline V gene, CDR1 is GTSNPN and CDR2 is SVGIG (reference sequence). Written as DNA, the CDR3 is TGTGCCTCCTCCCAAGGACAGGGTTTGAGTCAGCCCCAGCATTTT. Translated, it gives CASSQGQGLSQPQHF.

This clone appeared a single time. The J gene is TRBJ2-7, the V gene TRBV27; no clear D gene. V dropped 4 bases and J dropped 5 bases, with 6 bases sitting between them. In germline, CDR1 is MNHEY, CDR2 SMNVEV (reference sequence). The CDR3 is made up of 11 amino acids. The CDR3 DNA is TGTGCCAGCAGTTCCCGTGACGAGCAGTACTTC. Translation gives CASSSRDEQYF.

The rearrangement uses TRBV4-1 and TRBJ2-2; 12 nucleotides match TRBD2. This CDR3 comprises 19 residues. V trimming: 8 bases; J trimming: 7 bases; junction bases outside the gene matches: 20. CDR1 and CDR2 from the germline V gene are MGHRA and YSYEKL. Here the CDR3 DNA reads TGCGCCAGCTCTTACTCCGGGACTAGCGGGTGGGGGCACGGCGGGGAGCTGTTTTTT. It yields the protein CASSYSGTSGWGHGGELFF.

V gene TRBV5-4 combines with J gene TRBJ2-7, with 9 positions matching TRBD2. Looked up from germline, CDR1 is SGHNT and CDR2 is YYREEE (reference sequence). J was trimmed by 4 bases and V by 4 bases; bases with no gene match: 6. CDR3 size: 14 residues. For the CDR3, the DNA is TGTGCCAGCAGCCATAGCGGGAGAGAGTACGAGCAGTACTTC. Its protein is CASSHSGREYEQYF.

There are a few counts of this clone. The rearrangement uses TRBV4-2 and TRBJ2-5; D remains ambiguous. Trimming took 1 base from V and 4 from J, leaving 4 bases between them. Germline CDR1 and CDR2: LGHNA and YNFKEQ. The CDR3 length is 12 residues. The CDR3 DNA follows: TGTGCCAGCAGCCAAGCGGGAGAGACCCAGTACTTC. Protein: CASSQAGETQYF.

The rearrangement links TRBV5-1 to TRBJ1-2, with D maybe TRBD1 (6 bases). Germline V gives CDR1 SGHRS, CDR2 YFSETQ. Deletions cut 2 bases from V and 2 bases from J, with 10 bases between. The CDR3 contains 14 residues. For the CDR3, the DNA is TGCGCCAGCAGCTTTACAGGGCTGAACTATGGCTACACCTTC. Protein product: CASSFTGLNYGYTF.

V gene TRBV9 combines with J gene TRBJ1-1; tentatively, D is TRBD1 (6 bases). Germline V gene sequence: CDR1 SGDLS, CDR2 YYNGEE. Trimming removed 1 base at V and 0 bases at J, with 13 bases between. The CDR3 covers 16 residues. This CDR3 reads CASSVSGQRMNTEAFF. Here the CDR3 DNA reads TGTGCCAGCAGCGTAAGTGGACAGAGAATGAACACTGAAGCTTTCTTT.

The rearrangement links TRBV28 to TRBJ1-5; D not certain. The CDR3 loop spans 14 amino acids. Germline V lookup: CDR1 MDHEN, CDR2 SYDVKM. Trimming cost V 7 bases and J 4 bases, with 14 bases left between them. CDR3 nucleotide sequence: TGTGCCAGCACCCTCCTTGGGGAGAATCAGCCCCAGCATTTT. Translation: CASTLLGENQPQHF.

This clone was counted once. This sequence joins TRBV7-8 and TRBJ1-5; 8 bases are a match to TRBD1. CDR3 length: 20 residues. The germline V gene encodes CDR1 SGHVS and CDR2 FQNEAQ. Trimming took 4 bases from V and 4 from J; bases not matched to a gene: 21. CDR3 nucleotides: TGTGCCAGCAGCTCCATCTTCGGGACAGGAGAGTATGGGGGGAATCAGCCCCAGCATTTT. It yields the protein CASSSIFGTGEYGGNQPQHF.

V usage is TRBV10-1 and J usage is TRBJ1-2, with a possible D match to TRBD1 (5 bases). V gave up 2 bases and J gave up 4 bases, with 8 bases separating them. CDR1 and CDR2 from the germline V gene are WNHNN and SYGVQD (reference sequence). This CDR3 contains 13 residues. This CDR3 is CASSEDRVYGYTF. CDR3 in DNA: TGCGCCAGCAGTGAGGACAGAGTCTATGGCTACACCTTC.